Following are 11 T cell receptor beta chains from one sample sequenced in a study of blood T cell repertoires in COVID-19. The method was immunoSEQ multiplex PCR; TCRdb's version includes in-frame clones alone and lacks a portion of them. The sample contains over 300,000 clones, roughly 90% of which appear only once. Sample: PBMCs or T cells enriched from blood (not recorded which). The receptors derive from a woman aged 30 to 39 with acute COVID-19.

V gene TRBV3-1 (or the pseudogene TRBV3-2) combines with J gene TRBJ1-1; a possible D gene is TRBD1 (5 bases). Trimming pared 1 base from V and 6 bases from J, leaving 12 bases between. Germline V lookup: CDR1 LGHDT, CDR2 YNNKEL (reference sequence). This CDR3 has 14 residues. CDR3: CASSQGAGRAEAFF. The CDR3 nucleotides are TGTGCCAGCAGCCAAGGGGCAGGGAGGGCTGAAGCTTTCTTT.

The chain has TRBV7-2 and TRBJ2-7; TRBD1 agrees at 10 bases. V lost 3 bases and J lost 2; bases outside the gene matches: 1. The length of the CDR3 is 14 residues. Germline CDR1 SGHTA, CDR2 FQGNSA. This chain's CDR3 is CASSFDRGPYEQYF. CDR3 nucleotides: TGTGCCAGCAGCTTCGACAGGGGGCCCTACGAGCAGTACTTC.

The V call is TRBV30, the J call TRBJ2-2; TRBD2 is a possible D gene (6 bases). Germline CDR1 and CDR2: GTSNPN and SVGIG (reference sequence). The ends were cut back, 4 bases at V and 1 base at J, with 10 bases in the middle. CDR3 size: 14 residues. This CDR3 reads CAWNGGGNTGELFF. The DNA of the CDR3 is TGTGCCTGGAACGGGGGAGGGAACACCGGGGAGCTGTTTTTT.

The V gene is TRBV5-4, the J gene TRBJ1-2; 7 bases align to TRBD1. Germline-derived CDR1 and CDR2 are SGHNT and YYREEE (reference sequence). This CDR3 contains 13 residues. Trimming removed 4 bases from V and 2 bases from J; junction bases left unmatched: 2. The CDR3 DNA reads TGTGCCAGCAGCCGAGGGGGCAACTATGGCTACACCTTC. This encodes CASSRGGNYGYTF.

V usage is TRBV29-1 and J usage is TRBJ2-3; 7 nucleotides line up with TRBD1. This CDR3 region has 14 residues. CDR1 SQVTM and CDR2 ANQGSEA come from the germline V gene. Losses at the gene ends were 5 bases for V and 5 bases for J; bases not matched to a gene: 10. CDR3 loop: CSVLLSRGQDTQYF. The CDR3 DNA reads as TGCAGCGTTCTCCTGAGTAGGGGGCAAGATACGCAGTATTTT.

The genes are TRBV7-2 and TRBJ2-3; D possibly corresponds to TRBD2 (5 bases). V was pared by 5 bases and J by 8 bases, with 14 bases between. This CDR3 has 13 residues. Germline CDR1 is SGHTA and CDR2 is FQGNSA. The CDR3 DNA follows: TGTGCCAGCAGCCCCCCCCCGGGGAGTACGCAGTATTTT. Its translation: CASSPPPGSTQYF.

The sample holds one count of this clone. This chain uses TRBV6-4 with TRBJ2-1; 8 positions agree with TRBD1. J gave up 4 bases and V 3 bases, and 5 bases lay outside the gene matches. The CDR3 has 15 amino acids. The germline gives CDR1 MRHNA, CDR2 SNTAGT. The CDR3 loop reads CASSEDRAPYNEQFF. The DNA of the CDR3 is TGTGCCAGCAGTGAGGACAGGGCTCCTTACAATGAGCAGTTCTTC.

The chain links TRBV13 to TRBJ1-1; D is ambiguous. V was shortened by 3 bases and J by 3 bases, with 2 bases between the two germline ends. Germline V lookup: CDR1 PRHDT, CDR2 FYEKMQ (reference sequence). This CDR3 region has 11 residues. CDR3 sequence: CASSFYTEAFF. In nucleotides, the CDR3 is TGTGCCAGCAGCTTCTACACTGAAGCTTTCTTT.

The J gene is TRBJ2-1, the V gene TRBV9, with D tentatively TRBD2 (7 bases). Trimming pared 7 bases from V and 4 bases from J, leaving 15 bases between. This CDR3 is built from 14 residues. The germline CDR1 and CDR2 sequences are SGDLS and YYNGEE. The CDR3 region is CASYWRGPYNEQFF. In DNA, the CDR3 is TGTGCCAGCTACTGGCGGGGGCCGTACAATGAGCAGTTCTTC. The entire variable domain, with the rest obtained from reference TRBV9 and TRBJ2-1, is as follows: DSGVTQTPKHLITATGQRVTLRCSPRSGDLSVYWYQQSLDQGLQFLIQYYNGEERAKGNILERFSAQQFPDLHSELNLSSLELGDSALYFCASYWRGPYNEQFFGPGTRLTVL.

V gene TRBV19 combines with J gene TRBJ1-1; 12 positions agree with TRBD1. The CDR3 totals 14 residues. Losses at the gene ends were 9 bases for V and 6 bases for J; bases not matched to a gene: 8. In germline, CDR1 is LNHDA, CDR2 SQIVND (reference sequence). This CDR3 is CASTGQGAVAEAFF. The CDR3 coding sequence is TGTGCCAGCACGGGACAGGGGGCGGTCGCTGAAGCTTTCTTT. Filled out from reference TRBV19 and TRBJ1-1, the complete variable domain reads DGGITQSPKYLFRKEGQNVTLSCEQNLNHDAMYWYRQDPGQGLRLIYYSQIVNDFQKGDIAEGYSVSREKKESFPLTVTSAQKNPTAFYLCASTGQGAVAEAFFGQGTRLTVV.

The chain joins TRBV9 to TRBJ1-6; D might be TRBD1 (6 bases). Deletions cut 4 bases from V and 2 bases from J, with 13 bases between. The CDR3 loop spans 16 amino acids. From germline, CDR1 is SGDLS and CDR2 YYNGEE. CDR3 sequence (DNA): TGTGCCAGCAGCCTCGGGACACGACCCTATAATTCACCCCTCCACTTT. Translated, it gives CASSLGTRPYNSPLHF.